This T cell receptor beta chain appears in the sequencing data of a study of blood T cell repertoires in COVID-19. Study in general: Sites across the United States, Italy and Spain contributed samples from acute and convalescent COVID-19. The cDNA or gDNA used as material had been derived from T cells, B-cell-depleted T cells, or PBMCs.

In the original workflow: Estimated nucleated cell counts came from reference gene primer amplification. The data were produced by immunoSEQ multiplex PCR, yet TCRdb's version contains in-frame clones alone and is incomplete. The V and J calls and clone size come from that table; D and trimming were worked out from the DNA. Counted here are some 97,000 clones, approximately 90% occurring once; the ten biggest clones make up 1.5% to 2%. The ends lost 7 bases at V and 4 bases at J; junction bases unmatched: 17. The CDR3 is 18 residues long. Germline CDR1 MDHEN, CDR2 SYDVKM. This clone appeared once. This sequence was found in a man aged 55 to 70 with acute or convalescent COVID-19. This chain links TRBV28 with TRBJ2-1, with 9 positions matching TRBD2. The specimen sequenced was peripheral blood. Here the CDR3 DNA reads TGTGCCAGCACCCCCGGTGGGTCCCTAGCGGGGAAATACAATGAGCAGTTCTTC. It codes for CASTPGGSLAGKYNEQFF.